Shown below are 30 T cell receptor beta chains from a single sample sequenced in a study of blood T cell repertoires in COVID-19. Sequenced by immunoSEQ multiplex PCR; TCRdb stores in-frame clones only, minus some. This table holds 400,000 or so clones, 80% to 90% found once. The sequencing sample was made of PBMCs or T cells enriched from blood (not recorded which). The receptors stem from a man aged 25 to 40 who had recovered from COVID-19.

This sequence joins TRBV19 and TRBJ1-5; weak D call: TRBD1 (6 bases). CDR1 is LNHDA, CDR2 SQIVND, per germline (reference sequence). CDR3 length equals 19 residues. The V and J ends lost 4 bases and 0 bases respectively, with 22 bases between them. The CDR3 region has the DNA TGTGCCAGTAGTACCCTAGGGGTAGGACAGTACTATAGCAATCAGCCCCAGCATTTT. Translated: CASSTLGVGQYYSNQPQHF.

This chain joins TRBV14 and TRBJ1-1, with D possibly matching TRBD1 (6 bases). V was shortened by 5 bases and J by 1 base, with 11 bases between the two germline ends. CDR3 length: 14 amino acids. Germline V gene sequence: CDR1 SGHDN, CDR2 FVKESK. The CDR3 region has the DNA TGTGCCAGCAGCTATGGACAGAAGAACACTGAAGCTTTCTTT. It specifies CASSYGQKNTEAFF.

The sample holds one count of this clone. The V and J genes are TRBV27 and TRBJ1-2, with 10 nucleotides matching TRBD1. The CDR3 extends over 16 amino acids. The germline CDR1 and CDR2 sequences are MNHEY and SMNVEV (reference sequence). Trimming at V came to 0 bases and at J to 5 bases, leaving 6 bases not matched to a gene. The CDR3, as DNA: TGTGCCAGCAGTTTATCGGGGACAGGGGTCCGTTATGGCTACACCTTC. Translation gives CASSLSGTGVRYGYTF.

The rearrangement links TRBV18 to TRBJ1-1; D is possibly TRBD1 (6 bases). Trimming cost V 3 bases and J 3 bases, with 8 bases left between them. Germline CDR1 reads KGHSH; CDR2 reads LQKENI. The CDR3 runs to 13 residues. The CDR3 nucleotides read TGTGCCAGCTCACCCAACAGGGACACTGAAGCTTTCTTT. This encodes CASSPNRDTEAFF. Using reference TRBV18 and TRBJ1-1 for the parts outside the CDR3, the full variable domain is NAGVMQNPRHLVRRRGQEARLRCSPMKGHSHVYWYRQLPEEGLKFMVYLQKENIIDESGMPKERFSAEFPKEGPSILRIQQVVRGDSAAYFCASSPNRDTEAFFGQGTRLTVV.

V and J are TRBV30 and TRBJ1-1; 7 bases align to TRBD1. This CDR3 has 14 residues. Germline V CDR1 and CDR2: GTSNPN, SVGIG (reference sequence). Germline trimming cut 4 bases from V and 7 bases from J; bases unmatched to any gene: 12. As DNA, the CDR3 is TGTGCCTGGACTCCGGGACAGAGAATAAATGAAGCTTTCTTT. Translated: CAWTPGQRINEAFF.

The gene calls are TRBV5-1 and TRBJ2-1; 7 bases are shared with TRBD2. V dropped 4 bases and J dropped 8; count of bases not matched to a gene: 12. Germline V gives CDR1 SGHRS, CDR2 YFSETQ. The CDR3 loop spans 15 amino acids. This CDR3 is CASSPQVVTSDEQFF. CDR3 bases: TGCGCCAGCAGCCCGCAGGTGGTCACTAGCGATGAGCAGTTCTTC.

This clone was seen a single time. The gene calls are TRBV7-9 and TRBJ2-2, with 9 bases matching TRBD1. This CDR3 has 17 residues. V gave up 5 bases and J gave up 4 bases; unmatched junction bases: 11. Germline loops: CDR1 SEHNR, CDR2 FQNEAQ (reference sequence). The CDR3 bases are TGTGCCAGCAGCCGCTTGGGTGGGACAGGGACCACCGGGGAGCTGTTTTTT. This gives the protein CASSRLGGTGTTGELFF.

The chain couples TRBV11-2 to TRBJ1-3, with D uncertain. Germline values: CDR1 SGHAT, CDR2 FQNNGV. CDR3 size: 19 residues. Trimming took 1 base from V and 0 from J, leaving 19 bases between them. The DNA of the CDR3 is TGTGCCAGCAGCTTAGTTTTGGAATCGTGGAGTGGCTCTGGAAACACCATATATTTT. Protein product: CASSLVLESWSGSGNTIYF.

This clone was detected once. The chain couples TRBV28 to TRBJ2-1; 8 nucleotides align to TRBD2. Germline lookup yields CDR1 MDHEN and CDR2 SYDVKM. This CDR3 contains 15 residues. Trimming took 3 bases from V and 7 from J; bases not matched to a gene: 8. The CDR3 DNA reads as TGTGCCAGCAGTTTTGACGGGAGGGCCTGGAATGAGCAGTTCTTC. This encodes CASSFDGRAWNEQFF.

The V gene is TRBV30, the J gene TRBJ2-2; no reliable D call. The CDR3 covers 16 residues. Germline values: CDR1 GTSNPN, CDR2 SVGIG (reference sequence). The V end lost 1 base, the J end lost 1 base, and 13 bases lay between the germline ends. CDR3 nucleotide sequence: TGTGCCTGGAGTGAAGTTTGGCAGATGAACACCGGGGAGCTGTTTTTT. Protein: CAWSEVWQMNTGELFF.

The V and J genes are TRBV4-2 and TRBJ1-3, with TRBD1 matching 7 bases. The CDR3 has 15 amino acids. Germline V gene data show CDR1 as LGHNA and CDR2 as YNFKEQ. V trimming: 5 bases; J trimming: 4 bases; junction bases outside the gene matches: 8. The CDR3 loop is CASSLEQGTGNTIYF. In DNA form, the CDR3 reads TGTGCCAGCAGCTTAGAACAGGGGACCGGAAACACCATATATTTT.

The chain couples TRBV3-1 (or the pseudogene TRBV3-2) to TRBJ2-5; 13 bases are shared with TRBD2. This CDR3 spans 15 amino acids. The ends lost 5 bases at V and 5 bases at J; junction bases unmatched: 5. Germline loops: CDR1 LGHDT, CDR2 YNNKEL (reference sequence). The CDR3 protein is CASSRLAGGGETQYF. The CDR3 nucleotides read TGTGCCAGCAGCAGACTAGCGGGAGGTGGGGAGACCCAGTACTTC.

The chain uses TRBV12-5 and TRBJ2-3; D not certain. Trimming cost V 0 bases and J 7 bases, with 5 bases left between them. In germline, CDR1 is LGHNT, CDR2 FRNRAP. The CDR3 runs 12 residues. This chain's CDR3 is CASGLVLNTQYF. The CDR3 nucleotides are TGTGCTAGTGGTTTGGTACTTAATACGCAGTATTTT.

The chain links TRBV19 to TRBJ1-6; D is unresolved. The germline V gene has CDR1 LNHDA and CDR2 SQIVND (reference sequence). The CDR3 contains 13 residues. The ends were cut back, 8 bases at V and 4 bases at J, with 9 bases in the middle. The CDR3 DNA sequence: TGTGCCAGTGGAGCGGGATATAATTCACCCCTCCACTTT. This codes for CASGAGYNSPLHF.

The genes are TRBV9 and TRBJ2-1; 11 nucleotides align to TRBD2. The germline V gene has CDR1 SGDLS and CDR2 YYNGEE. V trimming: 2 bases; J trimming: 7 bases; junction bases outside the gene matches: 11. The CDR3 covers 17 residues. The CDR3 loop is CASSVGIAGGPSNEQFF. The CDR3 nucleotides are TGTGCCAGCAGCGTTGGGATAGCGGGAGGGCCTAGTAATGAGCAGTTCTTC.

The genes are TRBV4-1 and TRBJ2-1; D may be TRBD2 (6 bases). V dropped 0 bases and J dropped 2 bases, with 8 bases sitting between them. Germline V gene sequence: CDR1 MGHRA, CDR2 YSYEKL. The CDR3 length is 15 residues. Here the CDR3 reads CASSQDPGAYNEQFF. The CDR3 DNA follows: TGCGCCAGCAGCCAAGATCCGGGAGCCTACAATGAGCAGTTCTTC.

This clone was seen a single time. This rearrangement joins TRBV28 to TRBJ1-4; TRBD1 aligns across 8 bases. Trimming at V came to 8 bases and at J to 5 bases, leaving 4 bases not matched to a gene. CDR1 and CDR2 from the germline V gene are MDHEN and SYDVKM. The CDR3 extends over 13 amino acids. The CDR3, as DNA: TGTGCCAGCGGGACAGGCCCGAATGAAAAACTGTTTTTT. It specifies CASGTGPNEKLFF.

V usage is TRBV7-9 and J usage is TRBJ2-2; D unresolved. Germline values: CDR1 SEHNR, CDR2 FQNEAQ (reference sequence). The CDR3 covers 15 residues. V lost 1 base and J 1 base, leaving 7 bases between the germline ends. CDR3 DNA: TGTGCCAGCAGCTTAGGAAGCGTGAACACCGGGGAGCTGTTTTTT. Its protein product is CASSLGSVNTGELFF.

CDR3 in DNA: TGTGCCAGCAGCCGGACAGGGTTTGAAGCTTTCTTT. This encodes CASSRTGFEAFF. The chain uses TRBV12-3 or TRBV12-4 and TRBJ1-1; 8 nucleotides agree with TRBD1. This CDR3 has 12 amino acids. V was pared by 6 bases and J by 7 bases, with 4 bases of the junction left unmatched.

J is TRBJ2-1 and V is TRBV7-6; TRBD2 agrees at 8 bases. Germline V gene lookup returns CDR1 SGHVS and CDR2 FNYEAQ. This CDR3 comprises 16 residues. V trimming: 2 bases; J trimming: 7 bases; junction bases outside the gene matches: 10. The CDR3 spells CASSLSRAGDGNEQFF. The CDR3 coding sequence is TGTGCCAGCAGCTTAAGCCGAGCGGGAGATGGTAATGAGCAGTTCTTC. The full variable domain, in which reference TRBV7-6 and TRBJ2-1 provide the parts outside the CDR3, is GAGVSQSPRYKVTKRGQDVALRCDPISGHVSLYWYRQALGQGPEFLTYFNYEAQQDKSGLPNDRFSAERPEGSISTLTIQRTEQRDSAMYRCASSLSRAGDGNEQFFGPGTRLTVL.

V usage is TRBV27 and J usage is TRBJ2-1; no reliable D call. The CDR3 spans 13 residues. V gave up 3 bases and J gave up 4 bases, with 7 bases separating them. CDR1 MNHEY and CDR2 SMNVEV come from the germline V gene (reference sequence). DNA of the CDR3: TGTGCCAGCAGTTTCGGTCGGTACAATGAGCAGTTCTTC. It is translated as CASSFGRYNEQFF.

This chain joins TRBV12-3 or TRBV12-4 and TRBJ1-2; D gene unclear. The CDR3 is 13 residues long. The V gene lost 2 bases and the J gene lost 8 bases, with 12 bases spanning the gap. The CDR3 coding sequence is TGTGCCAGCAGTTTATCCCAGGCTGGCGGCTACACCTTC. Encoded protein: CASSLSQAGGYTF.

This chain uses TRBV27 with TRBJ1-6; 7 bases align to TRBD1. V lost 0 bases and J lost 8; bases outside the gene matches: 1. The CDR3 runs to 14 residues. Germline CDR1 MNHEY, CDR2 SMNVEV (reference sequence). This CDR3 reads CASSLSQGDSPLHF. DNA of the CDR3: TGTGCCAGCAGTTTATCCCAGGGGGATTCACCCCTCCACTTT.

V is TRBV19 and J is TRBJ1-1; 11 bases align to TRBD1. There are 15 residues in the CDR3. After removal of 7 bases from V and 11 bases from J, the junction contained 15 bases not matched to a gene. Germline CDR1 and CDR2: LNHDA and SQIVND (reference sequence). Here the CDR3 reads CASTPGQGAQRGAFF. The CDR3 coding sequence is TGTGCCAGTACCCCCGGACAGGGGGCCCAAAGGGGGGCTTTCTTT.

This sequence joins TRBV12-5 and TRBJ1-5, with TRBD1 matching 7 bases. CDR3 size: 17 residues. CDR1 is LGHNT and CDR2 is FRNRAP in the germline V gene. The J segment lost 3 bases and the V segment lost 0 bases, leaving 8 bases of the junction unmatched. The CDR3 reads CASGLVVMGQINQPQHF. CDR3 sequence (DNA): TGTGCTAGTGGTTTGGTAGTGATGGGACAGATCAATCAGCCCCAGCATTTT.

The count of this clone is one. The chain couples TRBV7-6 to TRBJ2-7; D may be TRBD2 (5 bases). The CDR3 extends over 13 amino acids. CDR1 and CDR2 (germline): SGHVS, FNYEAQ. Trimming stripped 1 base from V and 7 bases from J, with 11 bases between. The CDR3, as DNA: TGTGCCAGCAGCTTAGTATCCAGAGGGGAGCAGTACTTC. As protein: CASSLVSRGEQYF.

The rearrangement links TRBV19 to TRBJ2-1; 8 bases align to TRBD2. Germline values: CDR1 LNHDA, CDR2 SQIVND (reference sequence). The CDR3 runs 17 residues. V lost 5 bases, J lost 0 bases, and 9 bases stayed unmatched. The CDR3 region has the DNA TGTGCCAGTAGTTTCGGACTAGCCCAGAGCTCCTACAATGAGCAGTTCTTC. Translation gives CASSFGLAQSSYNEQFF.

Comments on this clone: The same CDR3 arises from other DNA sequences in this sample as well. The rearrangement links TRBV2 to TRBJ2-7, with TRBD1 matching 8 bases. The length of the CDR3 is 12 residues. Trimming removed 6 bases from V and 3 bases from J; junction bases left unmatched: 1. Germline-derived CDR1 and CDR2 are SNHLY and FYNNEI. The CDR3, as DNA: TGTGCCAGCAGCGGACAGGGCTACGAGCAGTACTTC. It translates to CASSGQGYEQYF.

CDR3 region: CASKIRDQGYEQYF. The CDR3 bases are TGCGCCAGTAAAATACGAGACCAGGGTTACGAGCAGTACTTC. The gene calls are TRBV5-1 and TRBJ2-7; tentatively, D is TRBD1 (5 bases). The CDR3 runs to 14 residues. Germline-derived CDR1 and CDR2 are SGHRS and YFSETQ. The germline V and J ends were trimmed by 8 bases and 4 bases, with 19 bases remaining between them.

V gene TRBV28 combines with J gene TRBJ2-7, with TRBD2 matching 7 bases. V trimming: 5 bases; J trimming: 3 bases; junction bases outside the gene matches: 13. The CDR3 covers 16 residues. Per germline, CDR1 MDHEN and CDR2 SYDVKM. The CDR3 sequence: CASSDPAREPLYEQYF. For the CDR3, the DNA is TGTGCCAGCAGTGATCCCGCGCGGGAGCCCCTCTACGAGCAGTACTTC.